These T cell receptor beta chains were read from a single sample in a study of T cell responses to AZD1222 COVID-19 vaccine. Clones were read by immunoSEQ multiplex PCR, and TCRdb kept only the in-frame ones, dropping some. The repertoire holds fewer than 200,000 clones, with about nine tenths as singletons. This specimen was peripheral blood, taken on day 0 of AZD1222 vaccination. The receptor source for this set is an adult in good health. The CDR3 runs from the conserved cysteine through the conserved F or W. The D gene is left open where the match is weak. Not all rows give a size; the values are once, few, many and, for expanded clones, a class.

cdr3_aa: CASSQEGVRPGELFF; cdr3_nt: TGTGCCAGCAGCCAAGAGGGGGTCCGCCCCGGGGAGCTGTTTTTT; d_call: -; clone_size: -; j_call: TRBJ2-2; v_call: TRBV3-1/TRBV3-2
cdr3_aa: CASSQNRENTEAFF; cdr3_nt: TGTGCCAGCAGTCAAAACAGGGAGAACACTGAAGCTTTCTTT; d_call: -; clone_size: -; j_call: TRBJ1-1; v_call: TRBV6-2/TRBV6-3
cdr3_aa: CASSLTGQESSYEQYF; cdr3_nt: TGTGCCAGCAGCTTAACGGGACAGGAGAGCTCCTACGAGCAGTACTTC; d_call: TRBD1; clone_size: -; j_call: TRBJ2-7; v_call: TRBV7-3
cdr3_aa: CASSFRAAYEQYF; cdr3_nt: TGTGCCAGCAGCTTCCGGGCCGCTTACGAGCAGTACTTC; d_call: -; clone_size: -; j_call: TRBJ2-7; v_call: TRBV7-2
cdr3_aa: CATSDSGQPFYEQYF; cdr3_nt: TGTGCCACCAGTGACTCGGGACAGCCATTCTACGAGCAGTACTTC; d_call: TRBD1; clone_size: -; j_call: TRBJ2-7; v_call: TRBV24-1
cdr3_aa: CASLVTYGVTEAFF; cdr3_nt: TGTGCCAGCTTAGTAACCTATGGGGTCACTGAAGCTTTCTTT; d_call: -; clone_size: -; j_call: TRBJ1-1; v_call: TRBV19
cdr3_aa: CASSLAWSDTQYF; cdr3_nt: TGTGCCAGCAGCTTAGCGTGGTCAGATACGCAGTATTTT; d_call: -; clone_size: -; j_call: TRBJ2-3; v_call: TRBV7-9
cdr3_aa: CASSLEGLNEKLFF; cdr3_nt: TGTGCCAGCAGTTTAGAGGGCCTGAATGAAAAACTGTTTTTT; d_call: -; clone_size: -; j_call: TRBJ1-4; v_call: TRBV28
cdr3_aa: CASRLFNTEAFF; cdr3_nt: TGTGCCAGCAGGCTGTTTAACACTGAAGCTTTCTTT; d_call: -; clone_size: -; j_call: TRBJ1-1; v_call: TRBV12-3/TRBV12-4
cdr3_aa: CASSPGKVGNTEAFF; cdr3_nt: TGTGCCAGTAGTCCGGGGAAGGTTGGGAACACTGAAGCTTTCTTT; d_call: -; clone_size: -; j_call: TRBJ1-1; v_call: TRBV19
cdr3_aa: CASSRGGEETQYF; cdr3_nt: TGTGCCAGCTCGAGGGGAGGGGAAGAGACCCAGTACTTC; d_call: TRBD2; clone_size: -; j_call: TRBJ2-5; v_call: TRBV11-2
cdr3_aa: CASSRGANYGYTF; cdr3_nt: TGTGCCAGCAGCCGCGGGGCCAACTATGGCTACACCTTC; d_call: -; clone_size: once; j_call: TRBJ1-2; v_call: TRBV14
cdr3_aa: CASSQDSSSNQPQHF; cdr3_nt: TGCGCCAGCAGCCAAGATTCGAGTAGCAATCAGCCCCAGCATTTT; d_call: -; clone_size: -; j_call: TRBJ1-5; v_call: TRBV4-1
cdr3_aa: CAIGTANNEQFF; cdr3_nt: TGTGCCATCGGGACAGCTAACAATGAGCAGTTCTTC; d_call: TRBD1; clone_size: -; j_call: TRBJ2-1; v_call: TRBV10-3
cdr3_aa: CATARESTDTQYF; cdr3_nt: TGTGCCACCGCCAGGGAAAGCACAGATACGCAGTATTTT; d_call: -; clone_size: -; j_call: TRBJ2-3; v_call: TRBV19
cdr3_aa: CASSVAWGGTDTQYF; cdr3_nt: TGTGCCAGCAGCGTAGCATGGGGAGGTACAGATACGCAGTATTTT; d_call: -; clone_size: -; j_call: TRBJ2-3; v_call: TRBV4-2
cdr3_aa: CATSRGTGINNQPQHF; cdr3_nt: TGTGCCACCAGCAGAGGGACAGGTATTAACAATCAGCCCCAGCATTTT; d_call: TRBD1; clone_size: -; j_call: TRBJ1-5; v_call: TRBV15
cdr3_aa: CASSLNSPLHF; cdr3_nt: TGTGCCAGCAGCCTGAATTCACCCCTCCACTTT; d_call: -; clone_size: -; j_call: TRBJ1-6; v_call: TRBV7-2
cdr3_aa: CASSRPGQGTQYF; cdr3_nt: TGTGCCAGCAGCCGACCCGGACAGGGCACGCAGTATTTT; d_call: TRBD1; clone_size: -; j_call: TRBJ2-3; v_call: TRBV6-2/TRBV6-3
cdr3_aa: CASSLAGDMNTEAFF; cdr3_nt: TGTGCCAGCAGCTTAGCTGGGGACATGAACACTGAAGCTTTCTTT; d_call: -; clone_size: -; j_call: TRBJ1-1; v_call: TRBV11-2
cdr3_aa: CAWNTGMRNQPQHF; cdr3_nt: TGTGCCTGGAATACAGGGATGCGCAATCAGCCCCAGCATTTT; d_call: -; clone_size: once; j_call: TRBJ1-5; v_call: TRBV30
cdr3_aa: CSASPRTPATEAFF; cdr3_nt: TGCAGTGCTAGTCCCCGCACGCCAGCGACTGAAGCTTTCTTT; d_call: -; clone_size: -; j_call: TRBJ1-1; v_call: TRBV20-1
cdr3_aa: CASSRGQGLRETQYF; cdr3_nt: TGTGCCAGCAGCCGCGGGCAGGGATTGCGGGAGACCCAGTACTTC; d_call: -; clone_size: -; j_call: TRBJ2-5; v_call: TRBV11-2
cdr3_aa: CASSLTGTTEAFF; cdr3_nt: TGTGCCAGCAGTTTAACAGGGACGACTGAAGCTTTCTTT; d_call: -; clone_size: -; j_call: TRBJ1-1; v_call: TRBV27
cdr3_aa: CASSLDAYRGAGETQYF; cdr3_nt: TGTGCCAGCAGCTTAGATGCGTATCGGGGGGCGGGAGAGACCCAGTACTTC; d_call: -; clone_size: -; j_call: TRBJ2-5; v_call: TRBV11-2